This TCR beta chain was found in a study of PD-1 blockade in classical Hodgkin lymphoma (dated by TCRdb to between 2020 and 2021). Regarding the complete study: Nivolumab dosing was 3 mg/kg intravenously every 2 weeks, continuing until either disease progression or unacceptable toxicity. To define a peripheral blood immune signature of response to PD-1 blockade in classical Hodgkin lymphoma, the study combined TCR beta sequencing with CyTOF. The paper's findings and limits, for the study overall: Newly diagnosed patients were reported to have lower baseline TCR diversity than healthy donors, and relapsed/refractory patients were reported to have lower baseline TCR diversity still. Lower diversity was seen in patients whose nivolumab began less than 1 year after ASCT, and these patients were left out of later analyses so that immune reconstitution would not confound the results. CD4+ but not CD8+ TCR diversity rose significantly by C4D1 (p=0.0027 vs p=0.16), most apparent in complete responders (p=0.02). The study was limited to a single clinical trial cohort, and causes of repertoire differences, possibly disease activity or prior therapy, remained undefined. Among trial patients, those achieving complete response had baseline diversity similar to that of newly diagnosed patients, while diversity was significantly lower in partial responders and progressors.

The Qiagen DNeasy kit was used to extract genomic DNA both from unsorted PBMCs and from the negatively selected CD4+ and CD8+ fractions. TCR beta CDR3 regions were amplified by immunoSEQ multiplex PCR using primers annealing to V and J segments. A synthetic immune receptor repertoire was used to minimize amplification bias, and any remaining bias was removed computationally after sequencing. In the authors' own workflow: Repertoire diversity was quantified as the Shannon entropy index using custom Python scripts. Unsorted, CD4+ and CD8+ repertoires were analyzed separately, except in combined analyses where CD4+ and CD8+ sequences were merged in silico. Clonal expansion was defined as a frequency increase of at least 2-fold after treatment compared with C1D1, and clones undetected at baseline were assigned a pseudocount of 0.5. Clones with 0 or 1 copy at C1D1 were classified as singleton clones, and clones with 2 or more copies were classified as non-singleton clones. Clones expanded in unsorted samples were labelled as CD4+, CD8+ or unknown by matching protein sequences in sorted samples from the same patient. Diversity changes from C1D1 to C4D1 were tested in paired samples using Wilcoxon tests. TCRdb took over this immuneACCESS table, retaining in-frame rearrangements with V and J assigned. Such tables are incomplete; in checked studies, under half of the missing clones stem from an unresolved V gene, and the remainder is unexplained. That table supplies the V and J calls and clone size; D and trimming were determined from the DNA. The sample profile shows roughly 100,000 clones; roughly 91% of them were found once. The ten top clones hold just under 2% of the sample.

With respect to this clone: Its antigen has not been determined. Base quality data are lacking; no much larger clone is found one base away.

This specimen's time point label, per the study, means: cycle 4 day 1 (C4D1), after five to seven weeks of nivolumab. Every trial patient had relapsed after autologous stem cell transplantation, and cohorts A, B and C differed in prior brentuximab vedotin exposure. The trial cohort was composed of 56 patients with relapsed/refractory classical Hodgkin lymphoma, for whom complete response, partial response or progressive disease was recorded as best overall response. Trial patients were treated with single-agent nivolumab in the multi-cohort phase II CheckMate 205 trial. An independent review committee assessed best overall response by applying the 2007 International Working Group response criteria. Trial PBMCs were collected immediately before nivolumab initiation (C1D1) and during therapy at cycle 2 day 1 and cycle 4 day 1. After peripheral blood was drawn into 8 mL Vacutainer Cell Preparation Tubes, PBMCs were isolated by centrifugation and then cryopreserved.

The receptor's source is a human donor with classical Hodgkin lymphoma. This specimen was peripheral blood mononuclear cells (PBMCs), taken before the fourth cycle of nivolumab.

The base sequence is TGTGCCAGTAGGCGGACGACTGCGAACACTGAAGCTTTCTTT. It is translated as CASRRTTANTEAFF. In this chain, TRBV19 is recombined with TRBJ1-1, with no reliable assignment of the D segment. The CDR3 has 14 amino acids, counting the end cysteine and phenylalanine. Only CDR3 DNA is held: 42 bases, read in frame from base 1. The germline V gene (reference sequence) yields LNHDA for CDR1 and SQIVND for CDR2. Trimming at the junction amounts to 6 bases on V and 1 base on J, and the germline ends lie 12 bases apart. Full variable domain (CDR3 extended with the reference TRBV19 and TRBJ1-1 proteins): DGGITQSPKYLFRKEGQNVTLSCEQNLNHDAMYWYRQDPGQGLRLIYYSQIVNDFQKGDIAEGYSVSREKKESFPLTVTSAQKNPTAFYLCASRRTTANTEAFFGQGTRLTVV.